One and the same sample provided the 7 T cell receptor beta chains below, sequenced in a study of vaccination effects on CD4 cells after COVID-19. No antigen is known for these receptors. The assay was immunoSEQ multiplex PCR, and TCRdb's table has in-frame clones only and misses some. Of roughly 30,000 clones in the sample, 74% were seen once. Culture proceeded for approximately nine days, and CD4+ T cells were then isolated. The vaccine given was either BNT162b2 or mRNA-1273, in two doses. Sequenced here: CD4+ T cells from PBMCs cultured without peptide, sampled after COVID-19 vaccination. The source of these receptors is a human donor who received a COVID-19 vaccine.

This chain uses TRBV9 with TRBJ1-2; D gene uncertain. Germline values: CDR1 SGDLS, CDR2 YYNGEE. Trimming left V 0 bases short and J 4 bases short, with 7 bases between. The CDR3 is 13 residues long. The CDR3 is CASSVGTLYGYTF. The CDR3 bases are TGTGCCAGCAGCGTAGGGACCCTCTATGGCTACACCTTC. Full variable domain (remainder filled in from reference TRBV9 and TRBJ1-2): DSGVTQTPKHLITATGQRVTLRCSPRSGDLSVYWYQQSLDQGLQFLIQYYNGEERAKGNILERFSAQQFPDLHSELNLSSLELGDSALYFCASSVGTLYGYTFGSGTRLTVV.

V is TRBV9 and J is TRBJ1-3, with TRBD1 as a possible D gene (6 bases). CDR1 and CDR2 from the germline V gene are SGDLS and YYNGEE. V was trimmed by 3 bases and J by 4 bases, leaving 8 bases between them. The CDR3 has 13 residues. The CDR3 nucleotides read TGTGCCAGCAGCGAGGACAGAGGAAACACCATATATTTT. It encodes CASSEDRGNTIYF.

This clone was counted between two and nine times. This chain joins TRBV2 and TRBJ2-7; 7 bases align to TRBD2. Looked up from germline, CDR1 is SNHLY and CDR2 is FYNNEI. CDR3 length equals 14 residues. The ends lost 7 bases at V and 4 bases at J; junction bases unmatched: 10. The DNA of the CDR3 is TGTGCCAGCATTAAACTAGCGAGTGGATACGAGCAGTACTTC. Protein: CASIKLASGYEQYF.

The V gene is TRBV30, the J gene TRBJ2-1; unclear D gene. CDR1 GTSNPN and CDR2 SVGIG come from the germline V gene (reference sequence). Trimming took 6 bases from V and 10 from J, leaving 13 bases between them. The CDR3 is 11 amino acids. As DNA, the CDR3 is TGTGCCTGTTGGACGAGGCGGGAGCAGTTCTTC. Protein sequence: CACWTRREQFF.

The chain couples TRBV4-2 to TRBJ1-4; tentatively, D is TRBD1 (5 bases). Germline CDR1 reads LGHNA; CDR2 reads YNFKEQ. The CDR3 is 16 amino acids. Trimming removed 4 bases at V and 8 bases at J, with 20 bases between. CDR3 amino acids: CASSPLYLPEGEKLFF. In DNA, the CDR3 is TGTGCCAGCAGCCCCCTTTATCTCCCTGAGGGGGAAAAACTGTTTTTT.

V is TRBV21-1 and J is TRBJ2-5; TRBD1 reflects the table's D call only, with no check against the DNA. TRBV21-1 is tagged as a pseudogene. The CDR3 is made up of 14 amino acids. CDR3 in amino acids: CASSKGHRRETQYF. The CDR3 DNA reads as TGTGCCAGCAGCAAGGGACACAGAAGGGAGACCCAGTACTTC.

The rearrangement joins TRBV9 to TRBJ2-3; no clear D. Germline CDR1 SGDLS, CDR2 YYNGEE. This CDR3 is built from 13 residues. Trimming shortened V by 0 bases and J by 2 bases, and 4 bases separated the two germline ends. The CDR3 loop reads CASSVVDTDTQYF. CDR3 nucleotide sequence: TGTGCCAGCAGCGTAGTCGACACAGATACGCAGTATTTT.